These T cell receptor beta chains were read from a single sample in a study of CXCR3-negative and CXCR3-positive naive CD8 T cells. TCRdb reprocessed the 5' RACE reads, with one entry per CDR3 protein and no DNA. This repertoire includes about 130,000 distinct CDR3 sequences. The sample consisted of naive CXCR3+ CD8+ T cells from blood. The receptors derive from a human donor in good health. Some clones in this sample may be carry-over from other donors' samples. Both conserved end residues are part of each CDR3.

V gene	J gene	CDR3 protein
TRBV15	TRBJ2-1	CATSPERGQGRDEQFF
TRBV5-1	TRBJ2-1	CASSLDIGVANEQFF
TRBV29-1	TRBJ2-7	CSVEDEVLEQYF
TRBV6-5	TRBJ2-1	CASSYGGADNEQFF
TRBV29-1	TRBJ1-3	CSVVAGWDPSGNTIYF
TRBV24-1	TRBJ1-5	CATSATGSNQPQHF
TRBV2	TRBJ2-1	CASSDLTSYNEQFF
TRBV19	TRBJ2-6	CASSIYGGISGANVLTF
TRBV5-6	TRBJ2-1	CASSSTGETYNEQFF
TRBV11-2	TRBJ1-1	CASSFMGLMNTEAFF
TRBV20-1	TRBJ2-5	CSARLAGREETQYF
TRBV20-1	TRBJ1-1	CSAQDRVGTEAFF
TRBV28	TRBJ1-1	CASSLSGGAFF
TRBV7-9	TRBJ1-2	CASSLYREYTF
TRBV2	TRBJ2-1	CASSASDNEQFF
TRBV10-3	TRBJ2-5	CAISENEADQETQYF
TRBV15	TRBJ2-5	CATSAGQETQYF
TRBV7-9	TRBJ2-5	CASSPGQKETQYF
TRBV4-2	TRBJ2-7	CASSQDGGAAYEQYF
TRBV9	TRBJ2-5	CASSDPGLARQETQYF
TRBV12-3/TRBV12-4	TRBJ2-5	CASSFTLVQETQYF
TRBV4-1	TRBJ2-6	CASSQEGSGANVLTF
TRBV7-2	TRBJ2-2	CASSAGTGDTGELFF
TRBV7-9	TRBJ2-1	CASSLVTLSYNEQFF
TRBV29-1	TRBJ2-3	CSVEPSGNTDTQYF
TRBV28	TRBJ2-1	CASSLYRGAYNEQFF
TRBV13	TRBJ1-4	CASSPYGGANEKLFF
TRBV6-4	TRBJ2-3	CASSDQDDTDTQYF
TRBV7-2	TRBJ1-2	CASSLEGRVSGYGYTF
TRBV6-5	TRBJ2-1	CASSYILQGNEQFF
TRBV7-2	TRBJ2-7	CASRPSGGTYEQYF
TRBV7-2	TRBJ1-2	CASSLVAEEASSYTF
TRBV24-1	TRBJ1-6	CATSDPTGRMKVQCIHSPLHF
TRBV28	TRBJ2-1	CASSLGSGAEQLF
TRBV4-3	TRBJ1-1	CASSQGTATIMNTEAFF
TRBV6-5	TRBJ2-1	CASTPEGGLAGDEQFF
TRBV7-3	TRBJ2-1	CASSLTTGHEQFF
TRBV12-3/TRBV12-4	TRBJ1-5	CASSLWEGNNQPQHF
TRBV7-2	TRBJ2-7	CASSHVGYEQYF
TRBV27	TRBJ1-4	CASSLHPPGGGNEKLFF
TRBV29-1	TRBJ2-4	CSARGEMTSGAKNIQYF
TRBV28	TRBJ2-7	CASKTASYEQYF
TRBV4-2	TRBJ2-1	CASSLGTSGGGNEQFF
TRBV19	TRBJ2-1	CASSIDLNNEQFF
TRBV29-1	TRBJ1-2	CSVMGNNYGYTF
TRBV6-2/TRBV6-3	TRBJ2-7	CASSYDRYSTEQYF
TRBV27	TRBJ2-1	CASSRRANEQFF
TRBV7-6	TRBJ2-2	CASSPIGLAAKRSNTGELFF
TRBV29-1	TRBJ2-2	CSVEERGDNTGELFF
TRBV29-1	TRBJ1-1	CSVGLTVNTEAFF
TRBV5-5	TRBJ2-7	CASSWTSNSYEQYF
TRBV6-5	TRBJ1-1	CASSPTPPEAFF